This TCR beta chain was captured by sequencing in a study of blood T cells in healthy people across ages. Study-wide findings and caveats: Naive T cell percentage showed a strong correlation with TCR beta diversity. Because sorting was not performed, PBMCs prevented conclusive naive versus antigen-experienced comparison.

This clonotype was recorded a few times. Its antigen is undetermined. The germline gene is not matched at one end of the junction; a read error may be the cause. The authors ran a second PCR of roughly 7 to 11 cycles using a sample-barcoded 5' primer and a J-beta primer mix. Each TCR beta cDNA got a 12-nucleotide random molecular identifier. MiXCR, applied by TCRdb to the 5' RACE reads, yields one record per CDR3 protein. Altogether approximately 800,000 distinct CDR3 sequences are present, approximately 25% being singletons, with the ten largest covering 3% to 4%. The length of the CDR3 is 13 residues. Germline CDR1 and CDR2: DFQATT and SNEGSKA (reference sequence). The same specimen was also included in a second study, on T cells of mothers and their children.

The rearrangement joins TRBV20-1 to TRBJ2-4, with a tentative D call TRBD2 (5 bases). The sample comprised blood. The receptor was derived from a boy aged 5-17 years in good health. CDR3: CSALFLAKNIQCF. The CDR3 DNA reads TGCAGTGCGCTGTTCCTAGCCAAAAACATTCAGTGCTTC.